This TCR beta chain is drawn from a study of blood T cell repertoires in COVID-19. Background on the study: Samples came from the United States, Italy and Spain, spanning acute and convalescent COVID-19. The analysed material was cDNA or gDNA that came from T cells, B-cell-depleted T cells, or PBMCs.

This clone came up once. The CDR3 is made up of 15 amino acids. CDR1 and CDR2 (germline): LGHDT, YNNKEL (reference sequence). V was clipped by 4 bases and J by 5 bases; unmatched bases: 8. In the original processing: Amplification of reference gene primers provided the estimated nucleated cell counts. Measured with immunoSEQ multiplex PCR; TCRdb has only the in-frame clones, and not every one. V and J calls and clone size are those listed in that table; D and trimming were worked out from the DNA. This table has about 140,000 clones, roughly 87% appearing once. This sequence originates from a man between 65 and 85 years old with acute or convalescent COVID-19. Sequenced: peripheral blood. The chain links TRBV3-1 (or the pseudogene TRBV3-2) to TRBJ1-2, with 9 bases matching TRBD1. The CDR3 sequence is CASSRDRGRGYGYTF. DNA of the CDR3: TGTGCCAGCAGCCGAGACAGGGGGAGAGGGTATGGCTACACCTTC.